The rows below give T cell receptor beta chains drawn from one sample of a study of pediatric ulcerative colitis. Method: immunoSEQ multiplex PCR; TCRdb's copy keeps in-frame clones and lacks some. The sample holds over 10,000 clones, 70% to 80% seen once. Sequencing was performed on gut tissue. The receptors come from a boy aged 5-17 years who was a control in a study of pediatric ulcerative colitis. Each CDR3 is given with its conserved first and last residue. Each record gives: CDR3 protein, CDR3 DNA, V gene, D gene, J gene, clone size. A D gene is named only where the DNA matches it firmly. The size entry is marked missing in some rows and otherwise reads once, few, many or a size class.

cdr3_aa: CASSLDPGVLNEQFF; cdr3_nt: TGCGCCAGCAGCTTGGATCCAGGGGTCCTCAATGAGCAGTTCTTC; v_call: TRBV5-1; d_call: .; j_call: TRBJ2-1; clone_size: once
cdr3_aa: CASSLVGRLAGGYEQYF; cdr3_nt: TGTGCCAGCAGCTTAGTAGGTCGACTAGCGGGAGGTTACGAGCAGTACTTC; v_call: TRBV7-2; d_call: TRBD2; j_call: TRBJ2-7; clone_size: .
cdr3_aa: CASSEIRQSSGNTIYF; cdr3_nt: TGCGCCAGCAGTGAGATAAGACAGAGCTCTGGAAACACCATATATTTT; v_call: TRBV10-2; d_call: .; j_call: TRBJ1-3; clone_size: .
cdr3_aa: CASSPQGLSTDTQYF; cdr3_nt: TGTGCCAGCAGCCCCCAGGGTCTCAGCACAGATACGCAGTATTTT; v_call: TRBV7-2; d_call: .; j_call: TRBJ2-3; clone_size: .
cdr3_aa: CASSSSAISYEQYF; cdr3_nt: TGTGCCAGCAGCTCTAGCGCCATCTCCTACGAGCAGTACTTC; v_call: TRBV5-4; d_call: .; j_call: TRBJ2-7; clone_size: few
cdr3_aa: CASSTSGSGNTIYF; cdr3_nt: TGTGCCAGCTCAACGTCCGGGTCTGGAAACACCATATATTTT; v_call: TRBV18; d_call: .; j_call: TRBJ1-3; clone_size: .
cdr3_aa: CAWWPGQGRLGYTF; cdr3_nt: TGTGCCTGGTGGCCGGGACAGGGACGCCTTGGCTACACCTTC; v_call: TRBV30; d_call: TRBD1; j_call: TRBJ1-2; clone_size: .
cdr3_aa: CASSVMGVGYNEQFF; cdr3_nt: TGTGCCAGCTCCGTCATGGGGGTGGGATACAATGAGCAGTTCTTC; v_call: TRBV9; d_call: .; j_call: TRBJ2-1; clone_size: .
cdr3_aa: CASSLGHHPRGETQYF; cdr3_nt: TGTGCCAGCAGCTTGGGACACCACCCCAGGGGGGAGACCCAGTACTTC; v_call: TRBV7-3; d_call: TRBD1; j_call: TRBJ2-5; clone_size: .
cdr3_aa: CAIKPREAGEQFF; cdr3_nt: TGTGCCATCAAACCCCGGGAGGCGGGAGAGCAGTTCTTC; v_call: TRBV10-3; d_call: TRBD2; j_call: TRBJ2-1; clone_size: .
cdr3_aa: CASSPPWIRNFGNEQFF; cdr3_nt: TGTGCCAGCTCACCACCGTGGATTAGGAACTTCGGAAATGAGCAGTTCTTC; v_call: TRBV18; d_call: .; j_call: TRBJ2-1; clone_size: .
cdr3_aa: CASSLEEGSSTDTQYF; cdr3_nt: TGTGCCAGCAGCTTGGAGGAGGGGTCGAGCACAGATACGCAGTATTTT; v_call: TRBV5-5; d_call: .; j_call: TRBJ2-3; clone_size: few
cdr3_aa: CASSLSGTGNSGNTIYF; cdr3_nt: TGTGCCAGCAGCCTATCCGGGACAGGCAATTCTGGAAACACCATATATTTT; v_call: TRBV7-6; d_call: TRBD1; j_call: TRBJ1-3; clone_size: .
cdr3_aa: CASRRRGLEADTQYF; cdr3_nt: TGTGCCAGCAGACGGCGGGGGCTAGAAGCAGATACGCAGTATTTT; v_call: TRBV9; d_call: .; j_call: TRBJ2-3; clone_size: .
cdr3_aa: CASSLSRGKLFF; cdr3_nt: TGTGCCAGCAGCTTAAGTCGAGGAAAACTGTTTTTT; v_call: TRBV7-2; d_call: .; j_call: TRBJ1-4; clone_size: .
cdr3_aa: CASSSNGGGTDTQYF; cdr3_nt: TGTGCCAGCAGCTCCAACGGGGGGGGCACAGATACGCAGTATTTT; v_call: TRBV7-2; d_call: TRBD2; j_call: TRBJ2-3; clone_size: once
cdr3_aa: CASSLTGLAAYEQYF; cdr3_nt: TGTGCCAGCAGCCTAACGGGACTAGCAGCCTACGAGCAGTACTTC; v_call: TRBV27; d_call: TRBD2; j_call: TRBJ2-7; clone_size: .
cdr3_aa: CASSPPPGLAGEDNEQFF; cdr3_nt: TGTGCCAGCAGTCCCCCCCCAGGACTAGCGGGAGAAGACAATGAGCAGTTCTTC; v_call: TRBV27; d_call: TRBD2; j_call: TRBJ2-1; clone_size: .
cdr3_aa: CASSFSGMETQYF; cdr3_nt: TGTGCCAGCAGTTTTTCCGGGATGGAGACCCAGTACTTC; v_call: TRBV27; d_call: .; j_call: TRBJ2-5; clone_size: .
cdr3_aa: CATAISGNTIYF; cdr3_nt: TGTGCCACCGCCATCTCTGGAAACACCATATATTTT; v_call: TRBV7-2; d_call: .; j_call: TRBJ1-3; clone_size: .
cdr3_aa: CAWSRDSSPGEGFGQYF; cdr3_nt: TGTGCCTGGAGCCGGGACAGCAGCCCCGGGGAAGGGTTTGGGCAGTACTTC; v_call: TRBV30; d_call: TRBD1; j_call: TRBJ2-7; clone_size: .
cdr3_aa: CASSLIGQRLNTGELFF; cdr3_nt: TGTGCCAGCAGCCTAATCGGACAGCGCCTCAACACCGGGGAGCTGTTTTTT; v_call: TRBV11-2; d_call: .; j_call: TRBJ2-2; clone_size: .
cdr3_aa: CASSLADGAKRGKLFF; cdr3_nt: TGTGCCAGCAGCTTGGCTGACGGAGCCAAACGTGGGAAACTGTTTTTT; v_call: TRBV5-6; d_call: .; j_call: TRBJ1-4; clone_size: .
cdr3_aa: CASSYTGSRGEQYF; cdr3_nt: TGTGCCAGCAGCTACACGGGATCGAGGGGGGAGCAGTACTTC; v_call: TRBV4-2; d_call: .; j_call: TRBJ2-7; clone_size: .
cdr3_aa: CASSQDESWAGNTIYF; cdr3_nt: TGTGCCAGCAGCCAAGATGAATCGTGGGCTGGAAACACCATATATTTT; v_call: TRBV14; d_call: .; j_call: TRBJ1-3; clone_size: .
cdr3_aa: CSVEGGQGASYEQYF; cdr3_nt: TGCAGCGTTGAAGGGGGACAGGGGGCCAGCTACGAGCAGTACTTC; v_call: TRBV29-1; d_call: TRBD1; j_call: TRBJ2-7; clone_size: few
cdr3_aa: CASSMGTGNYGYTF; cdr3_nt: TGTGCCAGCAGTATGGGGACAGGCAACTATGGCTACACCTTC; v_call: TRBV6-1; d_call: TRBD1; j_call: TRBJ1-2; clone_size: once
cdr3_aa: CASSLAGGGNQPQHF; cdr3_nt: TGTGCCAGCAGCTTAGCAGGGGGAGGCAATCAGCCCCAGCATTTT; v_call: TRBV7-2; d_call: .; j_call: TRBJ1-5; clone_size: .
cdr3_aa: CASSPDPMNTEAFF; cdr3_nt: TGTGCCAGCAGCCCAGATCCTATGAACACTGAAGCTTTCTTT; v_call: TRBV4-2; d_call: .; j_call: TRBJ1-1; clone_size: few
cdr3_aa: CASSHAADTQYF; cdr3_nt: TGTGCCAGCAGCCATGCGGCAGATACGCAGTATTTT; v_call: TRBV7-2; d_call: .; j_call: TRBJ2-3; clone_size: .
cdr3_aa: CASSELRTLEKLFF; cdr3_nt: TGTGCCAGCAGTGAGCTCCGGACCTTAGAAAAACTGTTTTTT; v_call: TRBV2; d_call: .; j_call: TRBJ1-4; clone_size: .
cdr3_aa: CASSPQVSGTDTQYF; cdr3_nt: TGTGCCAGCTCACCGCAGGTCTCAGGCACAGATACGCAGTATTTT; v_call: TRBV18; d_call: .; j_call: TRBJ2-3; clone_size: .
cdr3_aa: CASSQDRSSGANVLTF; cdr3_nt: TGCGCCAGCAGCCAGGACAGGAGCTCTGGGGCCAACGTCCTGACTTTC; v_call: TRBV4-3; d_call: TRBD1; j_call: TRBJ2-6; clone_size: .
cdr3_aa: CASSLRQGGQPQHF; cdr3_nt: TGTGCCAGCAGCCTGAGACAGGGCGGTCAGCCCCAGCATTTT; v_call: TRBV7-2; d_call: TRBD1; j_call: TRBJ1-5; clone_size: .
cdr3_aa: CASSFGGADLASTDTQYF; cdr3_nt: TGTGCCAGCAGCTTTGGGGGGGCAGACTTGGCTAGCACAGATACGCAGTATTTT; v_call: TRBV7-2; d_call: .; j_call: TRBJ2-3; clone_size: once
cdr3_aa: CASSLVPTSGRSTGELFF; cdr3_nt: TGTGCCAGCAGCTTAGTCCCCACTAGCGGGAGAAGCACCGGGGAGCTGTTTTTT; v_call: TRBV7-6; d_call: TRBD2; j_call: TRBJ2-2; clone_size: .
cdr3_aa: CASSMGQNNYGYTF; cdr3_nt: TGTGCCAGTAGTATGGGACAAAATAACTATGGCTACACCTTC; v_call: TRBV19; d_call: .; j_call: TRBJ1-2; clone_size: .
cdr3_aa: CASRAQGAWGTDTQYF; cdr3_nt: TGTGCCAGCAGGGCCCAGGGGGCCTGGGGCACAGATACGCAGTATTTT; v_call: TRBV7-6; d_call: TRBD1; j_call: TRBJ2-3; clone_size: .
cdr3_aa: CASKQAGSPTGELFF; cdr3_nt: TGTGCCAGCAAACAAGCCGGGAGTCCGACCGGGGAGCTGTTTTTT; v_call: TRBV25-1; d_call: .; j_call: TRBJ2-2; clone_size: .
cdr3_aa: CASSPIAREGYEQYF; cdr3_nt: TGTGCCAGCAGCCCGATAGCGCGGGAGGGCTACGAGCAGTACTTC; v_call: TRBV14; d_call: TRBD2; j_call: TRBJ2-7; clone_size: once
cdr3_aa: CAISESLAGGSNEQFF; cdr3_nt: TGTGCCATCAGTGAGTCTTTAGCGGGAGGGAGCAATGAGCAGTTCTTC; v_call: TRBV10-3; d_call: TRBD2; j_call: TRBJ2-1; clone_size: .
cdr3_aa: CASSLDRANTGELFF; cdr3_nt: TGTGCTAGCAGTCTGGACAGAGCGAACACCGGGGAGCTGTTTTTT; v_call: TRBV7-7; d_call: .; j_call: TRBJ2-2; clone_size: .
cdr3_aa: CSASGRREQFF; cdr3_nt: TGCAGTGCTAGCGGGAGACGGGAGCAGTTCTTC; v_call: TRBV20-1; d_call: .; j_call: TRBJ2-1; clone_size: .
cdr3_aa: CASTSRGGEQFF; cdr3_nt: TGCGCCAGCACTAGCAGGGGAGGGGAGCAGTTCTTC; v_call: TRBV5-1; d_call: .; j_call: TRBJ2-1; clone_size: .
cdr3_aa: CASSSLTKRGIEQYF; cdr3_nt: TGTGCCAGCAGTTCCTTGACTAAGCGGGGTATTGAGCAGTACTTC; v_call: TRBV27; d_call: TRBD2; j_call: TRBJ2-7; clone_size: .
cdr3_aa: CASSLIRADTQYF; cdr3_nt: TGTGCCAGCAGCTTAATCCGGGCAGATACGCAGTATTTT; v_call: TRBV7-3; d_call: .; j_call: TRBJ2-3; clone_size: once
cdr3_aa: CASSSGLMNTEAFF; cdr3_nt: TGTGCCAGCAGCTCGGGGCTAATGAACACTGAAGCTTTCTTT; v_call: TRBV11-1; d_call: .; j_call: TRBJ1-1; clone_size: .
cdr3_aa: CASSPGLGQNEQYF; cdr3_nt: TGTGCCAGCTCACCAGGTCTAGGACAGAACGAGCAGTACTTC; v_call: TRBV18; d_call: .; j_call: TRBJ2-7; clone_size: .
cdr3_aa: CASSLVRQPQETQYF; cdr3_nt: TGTGCCAGCAGCTTAGTTCGGCAGCCCCAGGAGACCCAGTACTTC; v_call: TRBV7-8; d_call: .; j_call: TRBJ2-5; clone_size: .
cdr3_aa: CASSPAGRYNEQFF; cdr3_nt: TGTGCCAGCAGCCCGGCGGGGCGTTACAATGAGCAGTTCTTC; v_call: TRBV7-3; d_call: .; j_call: TRBJ2-1; clone_size: .
cdr3_aa: CASSVGPRIEAFF; cdr3_nt: TGTGCCAGCAGCGTGGGGCCCCGGATTGAAGCTTTCTTT; v_call: TRBV7-6; d_call: .; j_call: TRBJ1-1; clone_size: .
cdr3_aa: CASSFDSYGYTF; cdr3_nt: TGTGCCAGCAGTTTTGACAGCTATGGCTACACCTTC; v_call: TRBV6-5; d_call: .; j_call: TRBJ1-2; clone_size: .
cdr3_aa: CASSPHIQDSPREAFF; cdr3_nt: TGTGCCAGCAGCCCCCATATCCAAGACAGTCCACGGGAAGCTTTCTTT; v_call: TRBV5-5; d_call: .; j_call: TRBJ1-1; clone_size: few